The next 17 T cell receptor beta chains were all read from a single sample in a study of PD-L1 blockade in urothelial cancer. Using immunoSEQ multiplex PCR, the repertoire was profiled, and TCRdb retains in-frame clones only, with some absent. The sample shows 35,000 to 55,000 clones, about 88% of them seen only once. The sequences come from PBMCs, collected around atezolizumab (anti-PD-L1) treatment. These receptors were obtained from a woman aged 55 to 70 with urothelial cancer.

The chain carries TRBV7-6 and TRBJ2-2; no firm D call. The V gene lost 5 bases and the J gene lost 4 bases, with 11 bases spanning the gap. This CDR3 comprises 14 residues. The germline V gene has CDR1 SGHVS and CDR2 FNYEAQ. The DNA of the CDR3 is TGTGCCAGCAGCCGGGTCATTGGCACCGGGGAGCTGTTTTTT. Residues: CASSRVIGTGELFF.

The chain couples TRBV5-4 to TRBJ2-7, with TRBD1 identical over 7 bases. Per germline, CDR1 SGHNT and CDR2 YYREEE (reference sequence). V was clipped by 4 bases and J by 0 bases; unmatched bases: 7. The CDR3 covers 15 residues. The CDR3 sequence: CASSGTDRPSYEQYF. CDR3 in DNA: TGTGCCAGCAGCGGTACGGACAGGCCCTCCTACGAGCAGTACTTC.

The J gene is TRBJ2-7, the V gene TRBV28; 10 bases align to TRBD1. The CDR3 sequence is 14 residues long. With V trimmed by 4 bases and J by 8 bases, 8 bases remained unmatched. Germline assignment: CDR1 MDHEN and CDR2 SYDVKM. CDR3 nucleotides: TGTGCCAGCAGTTCACCGGGACAGGGGAATAAGCAGTACTTC. Its translation is CASSSPGQGNKQYF.

There are a few counts of this clone. The chain combines TRBV7-9 with TRBJ1-5; a possible D gene is TRBD1 (5 bases). This CDR3 has 15 residues. V shed 1 base and J shed 7 bases, with 14 bases lying between them. Per germline, CDR1 SEHNR and CDR2 FQNEAQ (reference sequence). The CDR3 nucleotides read TGTGCCAGCAGCTTAGAGGTTTCGGGGGACCAGCCCCAGCATTTT. Translation: CASSLEVSGDQPQHF.

The chain is built from TRBV7-2 and TRBJ2-2; 7 bases align to TRBD2. V was clipped by 1 base and J by 7 bases; unmatched bases: 9. There are 16 residues in the CDR3. Per germline, CDR1 SGHTA and CDR2 FQGNSA. The CDR3 nucleotides are TGTGCCAGCAGCTTAGTTGGCGGGACTACGGTCGGGGAGCTGTTTTTT. Amino acid sequence: CASSLVGGTTVGELFF. Using reference TRBV7-2 and TRBJ2-2 for the parts outside the CDR3, the full variable domain is GAGVSQSPSNKVTEKGKDVELRCDPISGHTALYWYRQSLGQGLEFLIYFQGNSAPDKSGLPSDRFSAERTGGSVSTLTIQRTQQEDSAVYLCASSLVGGTTVGELFFGEGSRLTVL.

The rearrangement uses TRBV19 and TRBJ2-6, with 7 nucleotides matching TRBD1. Trimming removed 6 bases from V and 2 bases from J; junction bases left unmatched: 4. CDR3 length equals 15 residues. Per germline, CDR1 LNHDA and CDR2 SQIVND (reference sequence). The CDR3 is CASRTGSTGANVLTF. The CDR3 region has the DNA TGTGCCAGTAGGACAGGGTCGACTGGGGCCAACGTCCTGACTTTC.

The chain has TRBV6-6 and TRBJ1-2; the match to TRBD1 covers 10 bases. Germline assignment: CDR1 MNHNY and CDR2 SVGAGI (reference sequence). The CDR3 is 15 amino acids. V trimming: 2 bases; J trimming: 6 bases; junction bases outside the gene matches: 6. This CDR3 is CASSYPTGQGDGYTF. In nucleotides, the CDR3 is TGTGCCAGCAGTTACCCGACAGGACAGGGGGATGGCTACACCTTC.

The CDR3 bases are TGTGCCAGTAGTATAGACGCGGATCAAGATACGCAGTATTTT. It yields the protein CASSIDADQDTQYF. The chain has TRBV19 and TRBJ2-3; no reliable D call. The V end lost 0 bases, the J end lost 5 bases, and 9 bases lay between the germline ends. The CDR3 covers 14 residues. The germline CDR1 and CDR2 sequences are LNHDA and SQIVND (reference sequence).

CDR3 sequence reads: CASSIRSAGSYNEQFF. The CDR3 nucleotides read TGTGCCAGTAGTATTAGATCGGCGGGAAGCTACAATGAGCAGTTCTTC. The genes are TRBV19 and TRBJ2-1, with a possible D match to TRBD2 (6 bases). Trimming cost V 3 bases and J 3 bases, with 15 bases left between them. The CDR3 length is 16 residues. Germline values: CDR1 LNHDA, CDR2 SQIVND (reference sequence).

This chain joins TRBV15 and TRBJ2-7; 13 bases line up with TRBD2. CDR1 and CDR2 from the germline V gene are LNHNV and YYDKDF (reference sequence). Trimming took 3 bases from V and 9 from J; bases not matched to a gene: 8. This CDR3 region has 15 residues. CDR3 sequence: CATSSATSGGRPQYF. The CDR3 nucleotides are TGTGCCACCAGCAGCGCGACTAGCGGGGGGCGGCCGCAGTACTTC.

This clone was seen more than once but under ten times. V is TRBV27 and J is TRBJ2-7, with 8 bases matching TRBD1. The CDR3 runs 13 residues. Germline V lookup: CDR1 MNHEY, CDR2 SMNVEV (reference sequence). V lost 6 bases, J lost 0 bases, and 1 base stayed unmatched. CDR3 in DNA: TGTGCCAGCAGGGACAGGGTCTCCTACGAGCAGTACTTC. Its protein product is CASRDRVSYEQYF.

About this clone itself: At the DNA level, this CDR3 is encoded by other sequences in the same sample as well. V is TRBV20-1 and J is TRBJ2-3; D might be TRBD1 (5 bases). Germline lookup yields CDR1 DFQATT and CDR2 SNEGSKA (reference sequence). CDR3 size: 11 residues. With 5 bases removed from V and 5 bases from J, the gap between germline ends came to 8 bases. In nucleotides, the CDR3 is TGCAGTGCTCCCCAGGGAGATACGCAGTATTTT. Protein sequence: CSAPQGDTQYF.

The CDR3, as DNA: TGTGCCAGCAGTGTGACAGACCCTTTGAACACTGAAGCTTTCTTT. This codes for CASSVTDPLNTEAFF. The chain uses TRBV2 and TRBJ1-1; tentatively, D is TRBD1 (5 bases). The CDR3 extends over 15 amino acids. Germline V lookup: CDR1 SNHLY, CDR2 FYNNEI. V was trimmed by 4 bases and J by 0 bases, leaving 12 bases between them.

J is TRBJ2-7 and V is TRBV2; a possible D gene is TRBD2 (5 bases). There are 12 residues in the CDR3. V was cut by 6 bases and J by 3 bases, with 9 bases left in between. The V gene's germline CDR1 is SNHLY and CDR2 FYNNEI. CDR3 in amino acids: CASSGLGYEQYF. The CDR3 DNA reads as TGTGCCAGCAGCGGACTCGGCTACGAGCAGTACTTC.

This clone was seen a handful of times. The chain employs TRBV7-2 and TRBJ2-2; the D gene is possibly TRBD1 (5 bases). Trimming removed 1 base from V and 6 bases from J, with 9 bases in between. The CDR3 covers 14 residues. CDR1 and CDR2 from the germline V gene are SGHTA and FQGNSA. CDR3 residues: CASSLDSRAGELFF. The DNA of the CDR3 is TGTGCCAGCAGCTTAGACAGCAGGGCCGGGGAGCTGTTTTTT.

The chain couples TRBV9 to TRBJ2-7, with 10 bases matching TRBD2. The junction had 8 bases not matched to a gene; V was cut back by 3 bases and J by 2 bases. CDR1 is SGDLS, CDR2 YYNGEE, per germline. CDR3 length: 16 amino acids. CDR3 sequence reads: CASSGGSSGSAYEQYF. The CDR3 DNA sequence: TGTGCCAGCAGCGGGGGATCTAGCGGGAGTGCCTACGAGCAGTACTTC.

In this sample, this clone turned up a few times. J is TRBJ2-7 and V is TRBV29-1, with D tentatively TRBD1 (6 bases). V was shortened by 5 bases and J by 3 bases, with 14 bases between the two germline ends. In germline, CDR1 is SQVTM, CDR2 ANQGSEA. The CDR3 has 13 amino acids. In nucleotides, the CDR3 is TGCAGCGTTCGGACAGTCGTGGGCTACGAGCAGTACTTC. Amino acids: CSVRTVVGYEQYF.